This T cell receptor beta chain was found in a study of blood T cell repertoires in COVID-19. This clone has just a few counts. Sequencing was performed with immunoSEQ multiplex PCR; in TCRdb, only in-frame clones are kept and a portion is missing. The data show fewer than 250,000 clones, approximately 80% seen once. Sequencing input: peripheral blood. The TCR sequence derives from an older woman with acute or convalescent COVID-19.

This CDR3 is CASKTGVLNTEAFF. The CDR3 nucleotides are TGTGCCAGCAAAACAGGGGTTTTGAACACTGAAGCTTTCTTT. V usage is TRBV3-1 (or the pseudogene TRBV3-2) and J usage is TRBJ1-1; TRBD1 agrees at 7 bases. The CDR3 consists of 14 residues. V lost 7 bases and J lost 0; bases outside the gene matches: 5. The germline CDR1 and CDR2 sequences are LGHDT and YNNKEL (reference sequence).